These 28 T cell receptor beta chains were sequenced from one sample in a study of metastatic and nonmetastatic thyroid tumors. No patient had received any treatment before thyroid surgery. Via MiXCR, TCRdb re-called the PCR reads. The table records about 21,000 clones, about a quarter of them present only once. The material sequenced was blood. Receptors were obtained from a female donor with papillary thyroid cancer or a benign thyroid nodule (not recorded which). Some clones in this sample may be carry-over from other donors' samples.

The chain has TRBV29-1 and TRBJ2-3, with 8 nucleotides matching TRBD2. The CDR3 sequence is 14 residues long. V lost 6 bases and J lost 5; bases outside the gene matches: 10. The V gene's germline CDR1 is SQVTM and CDR2 ANQGSEA. The CDR3 sequence: CSVNEAGGIDTQYF. The CDR3 nucleotides are TGCAGCGTGAACGAGGCGGGAGGTATAGATACGCAGTATTTT.

This clone was counted at least ten times. This sequence joins TRBV19 and TRBJ1-1; possible D gene TRBD1, 5 bases. The CDR3 totals 13 residues. The germline CDR1 and CDR2 sequences are LNHDA and SQIVND (reference sequence). V was shortened by 5 bases and J by 4 bases, with 11 bases between the two germline ends. DNA for the CDR3: TGTGCCAGTAGTCAGGGCCGGGGCACTGAAGCTTTCTTT. Protein: CASSQGRGTEAFF.

This clone has more than one count but fewer than ten. CDR3 loop: CASHPSGGDDSYEQYF. The CDR3 region has the DNA TGTGCCAGCCATCCGTCGGGAGGGGACGACTCCTACGAGCAGTACTTC. The chain carries TRBV6-1 and TRBJ2-7; 8 nucleotides match TRBD2. CDR3 length equals 16 residues. The germline gives CDR1 MNHNS, CDR2 SASEGT. Germline trimming cut 8 bases from V and 0 bases from J; bases unmatched to any gene: 12.

V is TRBV19 and J is TRBJ1-3, with TRBD1 as a possible D gene (5 bases). Deletions cut 9 bases from V and 3 bases from J, with 24 bases between. The CDR3 contains 17 residues. Germline CDR1 and CDR2: LNHDA and SQIVND (reference sequence). The CDR3 nucleotides are TGTGCCAGGAGAACCCACCGCGCTAGGGGAAGTGGAAACACCATATATTTT. Amino acids: CARRTHRARGSGNTIYF.

This clone came up many times. The chain links TRBV3-1 to TRBJ2-7, with 9 positions matching TRBD2. CDR1 is LGHDT and CDR2 is YNNKEL in the germline V gene (reference sequence). V trimming: 1 base; J trimming: 4 bases; junction bases outside the gene matches: 5. The CDR3 has 15 amino acids. CDR3 nucleotides: TGTGCCAGCAGCCAAGGTCCAGCGGGAGGTTACGAGCAGTACTTC. As protein: CASSQGPAGGYEQYF.

This clone was picked up many times. The chain employs TRBV5-6 and TRBJ1-6, with 9 bases aligning to TRBD1. CDR1 SGHDT and CDR2 YYEEEE come from the germline V gene. The V segment lost 0 bases and the J segment 10 bases; nucleotides outside the gene matches: 5. There are 15 residues in the CDR3. The CDR3 sequence is CASSLGHRGQSPLHF. The DNA for the CDR3 is TGTGCCAGCAGCTTGGGGCACAGGGGGCAATCACCCCTCCACTTT. Full variable domain (rest looked up from reference TRBV5-6 and TRBJ1-6): DAGVTQSPTHLIKTRGQQVTLRCSPKSGHDTVSWYQQALGQGPQFIFQYYEEEERQRGNFPDRFSGHQFPNYSSELNVNALLLGDSALYLCASSLGHRGQSPLHFGNGTRLTVT.

This clone has ten or more counts. This chain links TRBV5-8 with TRBJ2-5, with D tentatively TRBD2 (6 bases). Germline CDR1 reads SGHTS; CDR2 reads YDEGEE. The V end was cut by 0 bases, the J end by 5 bases, with 14 bases between. This CDR3 is 15 amino acids long. CDR3 sequence: CASSLDRGIMETQYF. CDR3 coding DNA: TGTGCCAGCAGCTTGGATCGGGGGATAATGGAGACCCAGTACTTC.

This clone was seen ten or more times. This chain links TRBV4-2 with TRBJ2-7, with 8 bases aligning to TRBD2. CDR1 is LGHNA and CDR2 is YNFKEQ in the germline V gene. This CDR3 is built from 16 residues. The V gene end was trimmed by 0 bases and the J gene end by 3 bases; junction bases not matched to a gene: 7. The CDR3 spells CASSQDSTSDGYEQYF. The DNA of the CDR3 is TGTGCCAGCAGCCAAGATTCGACTAGCGATGGCTACGAGCAGTACTTC.

As for this clone: A read error may produce the germline difference seen at one junction end. The chain couples TRBV12-3 or TRBV12-4 to TRBJ2-2, with TRBD1 matching over 7 bases. CDR3 length: 15 residues. CDR3 sequence (DNA): TGTGCAAGCAGTTTGCGCAGGGGGAAGGCCGGGGAGCTGTTTTTT. Protein sequence: CASSLRRGKAGELFF.

This clone was observed many times. V is TRBV9 and J is TRBJ1-2, with D tentatively TRBD1 (5 bases). V lost 4 bases, J lost 5 bases, and 21 bases lay in between. CDR3 length: 16 amino acids. CDR1 SGDLS and CDR2 YYNGEE come from the germline V gene. CDR3 bases: TGTGCCAGCAGCTTAGGGATCCTTGGCCAGGGTTATGGCTACACCTTC. Its translation is CASSLGILGQGYGYTF.

This clone is deemed medium-sized (0.01 to 0.1%). The chain carries TRBV20-1 and TRBJ2-7, with TRBD2 matching 9 bases. The ends lost 7 bases at V and 5 bases at J; junction bases unmatched: 12. The CDR3 length is 14 residues. From germline, CDR1 is DFQATT and CDR2 SNEGSKA (reference sequence). Written as DNA, the CDR3 is TGCAGTGGAGCCTCCGGGACTAGCAGACACGAGCAGTACTTC. Its translation: CSGASGTSRHEQYF.

This clone was picked up many times. The chain joins TRBV5-1 to TRBJ2-1, with 14 positions matching TRBD2. The CDR3 runs 17 residues. V trimming: 3 bases; J trimming: 5 bases; junction bases outside the gene matches: 7. Germline lookup yields CDR1 SGHRS and CDR2 YFSETQ. CDR3 bases: TGCGCCAGCAGCTGGCCCGGGACTAGCGGGGGAAACAATGAGCAGTTCTTC. This encodes CASSWPGTSGGNNEQFF.

The V call is TRBV11-2, the J call TRBJ1-2; no firm D call. Per germline, CDR1 SGHAT and CDR2 FQNNGV. The V and J ends lost 7 bases and 4 bases respectively, with 19 bases between them. The CDR3 runs 15 residues. As DNA, the CDR3 is TGTGCCAGCAATACGGACGGCCTAACTTTCTATGGCTACACCTTC. Translating it yields CASNTDGLTFYGYTF.

Many counts were recorded for this clone. This sequence joins TRBV28 and TRBJ1-2, with TRBD1 matching over 8 bases. Germline CDR1 reads MDHEN; CDR2 reads SYDVKM. The CDR3 runs to 14 residues. The V segment lost 6 bases and the J segment 4 bases; nucleotides outside the gene matches: 7. Here the CDR3 DNA reads TGTGCCAGCAGCCCTCCAGGGGGCCTCTATGGCTACACCTTC. Translating it yields CASSPPGGLYGYTF.

There are many counts of this clone. The CDR3 sequence: CASSLGQGRDYGYTF. DNA for the CDR3: TGTGCCAGCAGCCTCGGACAGGGTCGGGACTATGGCTACACCTTC. This sequence joins TRBV5-4 and TRBJ1-2; 8 bases are shared with TRBD1. Trimming at V came to 4 bases and at J to 3 bases, leaving 8 bases not matched to a gene. Germline CDR1 SGHNT, CDR2 YYREEE (reference sequence). This CDR3 comprises 15 residues.

Judged by abundance, this clone is medium-sized. J is TRBJ1-1 and V is TRBV9; 9 bases match TRBD1. This CDR3 contains 15 residues. Per germline, CDR1 SGDLS and CDR2 YYNGEE. The trim removed 4 bases at V and 4 bases at J, leaving 8 bases unmatched. This chain's CDR3 is CASSFSGTGSTEAFF. DNA for the CDR3: TGTGCCAGCAGCTTTTCCGGGACAGGGAGCACTGAAGCTTTCTTT. The whole variable domain, filled in from reference TRBV9 and TRBJ1-1, reads DSGVTQTPKHLITATGQRVTLRCSPRSGDLSVYWYQQSLDQGLQFLIQYYNGEERAKGNILERFSAQQFPDLHSELNLSSLELGDSALYFCASSFSGTGSTEAFFGQGTRLTVV.

This clone was seen a handful of times. The chain links TRBV6-1 to TRBJ1-6; 7 bases agree with TRBD1. Germline assignment: CDR1 MNHNS and CDR2 SASEGT. The CDR3 runs to 13 residues. V was clipped by 5 bases and J by 7 bases; unmatched bases: 2. DNA for the CDR3: TGTGCCAGCAGTCCCAGGGGGAATTCACCCCTCCACTTT. Protein sequence: CASSPRGNSPLHF.

This clone was recorded at least ten times. This rearrangement joins TRBV15 to TRBJ1-1, with a possible D match to TRBD1 (6 bases). Germline CDR1 LNHNV, CDR2 YYDKDF (reference sequence). Trimming left V 1 base short and J 5 bases short, with 20 bases between. This CDR3 has 17 residues. The CDR3 nucleotides are TGTGCCACCAGCAGAGCGGGGGGGGCCCTGAGGAGAACTGAAGCTTTCTTT. Translation gives CATSRAGGALRRTEAFF.

Ten or more counts support this clone. The chain joins TRBV4-1 to TRBJ2-1; D may match TRBD1 or TRBD2 (5 bases each). CDR1 is MGHRA and CDR2 is YSYEKL in the germline V gene. The CDR3 has 16 amino acids. V was cut by 0 bases and J by 4 bases, with 13 bases left in between. DNA of the CDR3: TGCGCCAGCAGCCAAGATTGGGGCAGGGAGTACAATGAGCAGTTCTTC. Translation gives CASSQDWGREYNEQFF.

This clone is medium-sized (0.01 to 0.1%). The J gene is TRBJ1-5, the V gene TRBV5-5; maybe TRBD1 (6 bases). V lost 0 bases and J lost 4, with 14 bases in between. Per germline, CDR1 SGHKS and CDR2 YYEKEE (reference sequence). The CDR3 length is 16 residues. CDR3 protein: CASSLGGGWENQPQHF. The DNA for the CDR3 is TGTGCCAGCAGCTTGGGAGGGGGATGGGAGAATCAGCCCCAGCATTTT. Based on the CDR3 plus reference TRBV5-5 and TRBJ1-5, the full variable domain is DAGVTQSPTHLIKTRGQQVTLRCSPISGHKSVSWYQQVLGQGPQFIFQYYEKEERGRGNFPDRFSARQFPNYSSELNVNALLLGDSALYLCASSLGGGWENQPQHFGDGTRLSIL.

This clone occurred many times. The chain has TRBV6-1 and TRBJ2-7; D remains ambiguous. With 7 bases removed from V and 0 bases from J, the gap between germline ends came to 19 bases. This CDR3 comprises 16 residues. Germline assignment: CDR1 MNHNS and CDR2 SASEGT. The CDR3 reads CASTSAKPSYSYEQYF. CDR3 in DNA: TGTGCCAGCACCTCCGCGAAGCCCAGCTACTCCTACGAGCAGTACTTC.

Concerning this clone: Germline and junction disagree at one end, which may indicate a read error. V gene TRBV12-3 or TRBV12-4 combines with J gene TRBJ2-3, with 8 positions matching TRBD1. This CDR3 is 12 amino acids long. The CDR3 spells CAIRGQVDTQNF. DNA for the CDR3: TGTGCCATCAGGGGACAGGTAGATACGCAGAATTTT.

The chain is built from TRBV6-1 and TRBJ1-2; unclear D gene. Germline CDR1 MNHNS, CDR2 SASEGT. V shed 8 bases and J shed 8 bases, with 12 bases lying between them. The CDR3 is made up of 11 amino acids. In DNA, the CDR3 is TGTGCCAGCGGCGAGATCTGGGGCTACACCTTC. Its protein product is CASGEIWGYTF.

Concerning this clone itself: The conserved phenylalanine or tryptophan normally closing the CDR3 is absent here, so this likely arose from a read error. The chain is built from TRBV6-2 or TRBV6-3 and TRBJ2-5, with D uncertain. V was cut by 7 bases and J by 3 bases, with 15 bases left in between. The length of the CDR3 is 14 residues. From germline, CDR1 is MNHEY and CDR2 SVGEGT. The CDR3 reads CASTIPGFEETQYV. CDR3 coding DNA: TGTGCCAGCACCATACCTGGCTTCGAAGAGACCCAGTACGTC.

This chain's CDR3 is CASSPGTGPSYEQYF. In nucleotides, the CDR3 is TGTGCCAGCAGCCCCGGGACAGGGCCCTCCTACGAGCAGTACTTC. V is TRBV7-9 and J is TRBJ2-7; 9 bases match TRBD1. With V trimmed by 5 bases and J by 0 bases, 5 bases remained unmatched. The CDR3 spans 15 residues. CDR1 is SEHNR, CDR2 FQNEAQ, per germline (reference sequence).

V is TRBV20-1 and J is TRBJ2-7; 8 bases align to TRBD2. CDR3 size: 13 residues. Unmatched junction bases numbered 8, after V lost 4 bases and J lost 6 bases. Germline V lookup: CDR1 DFQATT, CDR2 SNEGSKA (reference sequence). CDR3 region: CSANSGIAGEQYF. CDR3 nucleotide sequence: TGCAGTGCTAATAGCGGGATCGCGGGCGAGCAGTACTTC.

This clone was picked up many times. The J gene is TRBJ1-2, the V gene TRBV4-1; possibly TRBD1 for D (5 bases). Germline V gene sequence: CDR1 MGHRA, CDR2 YSYEKL. CDR3 length: 16 amino acids. The V end lost 5 bases, the J end lost 3 bases, and 19 bases lay between the germline ends. The DNA of the CDR3 is TGCGCCAGCAGCTACAACGTCAGGGCCAGAGACTATGGCTACACCTTC. It is translated as CASSYNVRARDYGYTF.

In this sample, this clone turned up a few times. The genes are TRBV28 and TRBJ2-1, with TRBD1 matching 8 bases. Germline V CDR1 and CDR2: MDHEN, SYDVKM. The length of the CDR3 is 13 residues. J gave up 6 bases and V 6 bases, and 4 bases lay outside the gene matches. CDR3 nucleotides: TGTGCCAGCAGATTAACAGGGGGCAATGAGCAGTTCTTC. Protein sequence: CASRLTGGNEQFF.